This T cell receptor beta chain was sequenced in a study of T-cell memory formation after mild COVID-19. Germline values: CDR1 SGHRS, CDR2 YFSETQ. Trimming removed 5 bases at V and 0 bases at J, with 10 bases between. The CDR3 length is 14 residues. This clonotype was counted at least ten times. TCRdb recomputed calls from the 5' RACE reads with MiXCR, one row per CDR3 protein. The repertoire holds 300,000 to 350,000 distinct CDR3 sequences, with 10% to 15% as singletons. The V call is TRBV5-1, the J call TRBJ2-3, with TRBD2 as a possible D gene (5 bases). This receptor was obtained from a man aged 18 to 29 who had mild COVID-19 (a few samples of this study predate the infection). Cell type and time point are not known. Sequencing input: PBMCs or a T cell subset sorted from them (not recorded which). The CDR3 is CASSSGVSTDTQYF. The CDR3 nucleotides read TGCGCCAGCAGTTCCGGGGTGAGCACAGATACGCAGTATTTT.